The present T cell receptor (beta chain) was sequenced within a study of beta chain features in type 1 diabetes. Study overall: Sorted cells, roughly 98,000,000 in number, were examined across all samples.

Study-level results: Junctions at VDJ sites from type 1 diabetes patients had fewer insertions and more deletions. Among patients with Type 1 diabetes, TCRB CDR3s were moderately but significantly shorter in every one of the four CD4+ subsets.

Comment on this clone: Its specificity is unknown.

Of the isolated RNA, all was reverse transcribed, and so the sequenced material was expressed TCRB transcripts. Naive, central memory and regulatory T cell samples yielded about 3.9 million reads on average. The assay was immunoSEQ multiplex PCR, and TCRdb's table has in-frame clones only and misses some. The data hold around 600,000 clones, with about an eighth observed a single time. Looked up from germline, CDR1 is MDHEN and CDR2 is SYDVKM. CDR3 size: 13 residues. V lost 7 bases and J lost 4; bases outside the gene matches: 5. The receptor was derived from a man aged 25-45 years with type 1 diabetes. The J gene is TRBJ2-7, the V gene TRBV28; TRBD1 matches 9 bases. Sequencing used naive CD4+ T cells from blood. In nucleotides, the CDR3 is TGTGCCAGCACACAGGGGGCTTGGTACGAGCAGTACTTC. Translating it yields CASTQGAWYEQYF.